This entry describes one T cell receptor (beta chain). This CDR3 contains 15 residues. The V and J ends lost 4 bases and 7 bases respectively, with 15 bases between them. Germline V gene sequence: CDR1 SGHDT, CDR2 YYEEEE. Authors' processing steps: Nucleated cell counts were estimated from reference gene primer amplification. The table came from immunoSEQ multiplex PCR; TCRdb's copy has only in-frame clones and leaves some out. That table supplies the V and J calls and clone size; D and trimming were determined from the DNA. The sample carries fewer than 110,000 clones, around 90% recorded once. This entry is derived from a study of blood T cell repertoires in COVID-19. Study overall: T cells, B-cell-depleted T cells, or PBMCs provided the cDNA or gDNA that served as material.

V gene TRBV5-6 combines with J gene TRBJ1-6; no clear D gene. Sequencing used peripheral blood. This TCR derives from a human donor in a cohort sampled during active COVID-19. The CDR3 loop is CASSPPAGWNSPLHF. CDR3 DNA sequence: TGTGCCAGCAGCCCTCCGGCGGGGTGGAATTCACCCCTCCACTTT.